The clone carrying this T cell receptor (beta chain) occurred many times. What it recognizes is unknown. Documented time point: persistent/refractory GD, antithyroid drugs over 5 years with positive TRAb. TCR sequences were obtained from RNA taken from PBMCs. To make TCR beta libraries, researchers used iRepertoire HTBI primers and Arm-PCR of CDR3 regions. TCRdb itself ran the multiplex PCR reads through MiXCR, one entry per CDR3 protein. Found here are fewer than 450,000 distinct CDR3 sequences, around 21% of them singletons; the top ten hold more than 20%. The data were obtained in a study of regulatory T cells in long-lasting Graves disease. Study-wide points: Those with persistent Graves' had less TCR diversity than newly diagnosed patients.

This CDR3 comprises 12 residues. Germline V gene sequence: CDR1 DFQATT, CDR2 SNEGSKA (reference sequence). The ends lost 3 bases at V and 3 bases at J; junction bases unmatched: 0. The sample here was peripheral blood mononuclear cells (PBMCs), taken when the disease was refractory, from a patient treated with antithyroid drugs. The sequence was obtained from a female donor with Graves disease. The chain employs TRBV20-1 and TRBJ1-1; 8 bases agree with TRBD1. The CDR3 region is CSARTGDTEAFF. The CDR3 nucleotides are TGCAGTGCTAGGACAGGGGACACTGAAGCTTTCTTT.